The 11 T cell receptor beta chains reported below all come from one sample, sequenced in a study of cytotoxic CD8 clonotypes in ibrutinib-treated CLL. Produced via immunoSEQ multiplex PCR; TCRdb's table is partial and in-frame only. Of 200,000 to 250,000 clones in the sample, just over 70% were seen once. This sample comprised PBMCs, obtained after 12 months of ibrutinib treatment. The receptors come from a human donor with chronic lymphocytic leukemia.

The rearrangement uses TRBV21-1 and TRBJ1-4. TRBV21-1 represents a pseudogene. The CDR3 is 15 residues long. This CDR3 is CASSNERVSGEKLFF. The CDR3, as DNA: TGTGCCAGCAGCAATGAAAGGGTATCGGGTGAAAAACTGTTTTTT.

The V gene is TRBV30, the J gene TRBJ1-2, with 10 bases that match TRBD1. Trimming removed 1 base from V and 4 bases from J; junction bases left unmatched: 0. Looked up from germline, CDR1 is GTSNPN and CDR2 is SVGIG (reference sequence). The CDR3 sequence is 13 residues long. This CDR3 is CAWSGTGGYGYTF. The CDR3 DNA is TGTGCCTGGAGTGGGACAGGGGGCTATGGCTACACCTTC.

The rearrangement joins TRBV2 to TRBJ2-7, with D perhaps TRBD2 (6 bases). The CDR3 length is 13 residues. Germline loops: CDR1 SNHLY, CDR2 FYNNEI. Trimming pared 8 bases from V and 3 bases from J, leaving 14 bases between. CDR3 DNA: TGTGCCAGCTCAGGTTTCGGGGGCTACGAGCAGTACTTC. It specifies CASSGFGGYEQYF.

The gene calls are TRBV5-7 and TRBJ1-2; D is ambiguous. TRBV5-7 is an open reading frame, and its role is uncertain. The CDR3 totals 14 residues. Trimming removed 2 bases from V and 1 base from J, with 9 bases in between. In DNA, the CDR3 is TGTGCCAGCAGCTTCGGGAGAATTAACTATGGCTACACCTTC. Protein product: CASSFGRINYGYTF.

The chain employs TRBV6-6 and TRBJ2-7; weak D call: TRBD2 (6 bases). Germline CDR1 and CDR2: MNHNY and SVGAGI (reference sequence). The CDR3 runs 15 residues. With 2 bases removed from V and 0 bases from J, the gap between germline ends came to 11 bases. CDR3 protein: CASSYSSGISYEQYF. CDR3 nucleotides: TGTGCCAGCAGTTACAGTAGCGGAATCTCCTACGAGCAGTACTTC.

The chain's CDR3 is CASSSYEQYF. The CDR3 DNA reads as TGTGCCAGCAGCAGCTACGAGCAGTACTTC. This chain connects TRBV11-2 to TRBJ2-7; no reliable D call. The CDR3 runs to 10 residues. Trimming pared 5 bases from V and 3 bases from J, leaving 2 bases between. Germline V gene sequence: CDR1 SGHAT, CDR2 FQNNGV.

CDR3 sequence: CASSLGRSSGNTIYF. CDR3 DNA: TGTGCCAGCAGCTTGGGACGGAGCTCTGGAAACACCATATATTTT. V gene TRBV4-2 combines with J gene TRBJ1-3; weak D call: TRBD1 (5 bases). This CDR3 is built from 15 residues. Germline V CDR1 and CDR2: LGHNA, YNFKEQ. V was clipped by 5 bases and J by 0 bases, with 11 bases between them.

This chain connects TRBV7-2 to TRBJ1-2; D unresolved. The CDR3 extends over 14 amino acids. The V end lost 7 bases, the J end lost 8 bases, and 20 bases lay between the germline ends. Germline V gene sequence: CDR1 SGHTA, CDR2 FQGNSA. This CDR3 is CASTESRLLRGYTF. The CDR3 bases are TGTGCCAGCACGGAATCGCGGCTCTTGAGAGGCTACACCTTC.

The chain combines TRBV19 with TRBJ2-2; possible D gene TRBD1, 6 bases. Trimming pared 7 bases from V and 4 bases from J, leaving 22 bases between. Germline assignment: CDR1 LNHDA and CDR2 SQIVND (reference sequence). This CDR3 has 17 amino acids. CDR3 coding DNA: TGTGCCAGTAACAGGGTTTACAAAGGATGGGGCACCGGGGAGCTGTTTTTT. Residues: CASNRVYKGWGTGELFF. The full variable domain, its missing parts supplied by reference TRBV19 and TRBJ2-2, is DGGITQSPKYLFRKEGQNVTLSCEQNLNHDAMYWYRQDPGQGLRLIYYSQIVNDFQKGDIAEGYSVSREKKESFPLTVTSAQKNPTAFYLCASNRVYKGWGTGELFFGEGSRLTVL.

The V and J genes are TRBV4-1 and TRBJ2-2; D not resolved. V lost 0 bases and J lost 4, with 12 bases in between. From germline, CDR1 is MGHRA and CDR2 YSYEKL. The length of the CDR3 is 16 residues. DNA of the CDR3: TGCGCCAGCAGCCAAGATCAAGCAATCGGCACCGGGGAGCTGTTTTTT. It translates to CASSQDQAIGTGELFF.

Worth noting for this clone: This clone may be a read error of a much larger clone one base away. The chain links TRBV11-3 to TRBJ1-1; the D is unclear. V was pared by 4 bases and J by 2 bases, with 8 bases between. Germline V gene lookup returns CDR1 SGHNT and CDR2 YENEEA. The CDR3 length is 13 residues. The CDR3 region has the DNA TGTGCCAGCAGCTGGACGGGAAACACTGAAGCTTTCTTT. The encoded protein is CASSWTGNTEAFF. The full variable domain, rest sourced from reference TRBV11-3 and TRBJ1-1, is EAGVVQSPRYKIIEKKQPVAFWCNPISGHNTLYWYLQNLGQGPELLIRYENEEAVDDSQLPKDRFSAERLKGVDSTLKIQPAELGDSAVYLCASSWTGNTEAFFGQGTRLTVV.